This is a list of T cell receptor beta chains from one sample in a study of blood T cell repertoires in COVID-19. Method: immunoSEQ multiplex PCR; TCRdb's copy keeps in-frame clones and lacks some. The repertoire holds approximately 150,000 clones, with 70% to 85% as singletons. The sample consisted of peripheral blood. Receptors were obtained from a woman over 75 with acute or convalescent COVID-19. The CDR3 runs from the conserved cysteine through the conserved F or W. Expanded clones are given a class, and other clones once, few, many or no size at all.

abundance,v_gene,j_gene,CDR3aa
few,TRBV19,TRBJ1-2,CDPPTGGIYGYTF
.,TRBV7-9,TRBJ2-2,CASPRLAESNTGELFF
.,TRBV30,TRBJ2-4,CACNTGGNIQYF
few,TRBV15,TRBJ1-3,CATSRVGQGGNTIYF
.,TRBV27,TRBJ2-1,CASSLWGLADYNEQFF
.,TRBV19,TRBJ1-1,CASSMNRQGSYMNTEAFF
.,TRBV7-2,TRBJ1-4,CASSASGNNEKLFF
few,TRBV18,TRBJ2-7,CASSWTPVSYEQYF
.,TRBV6-6,TRBJ2-3,CASSYFQGHTDTQYF
few,TRBV7-2,TRBJ2-2,CASSLGRANTGELFF
.,TRBV6-2/TRBV6-3,TRBJ1-1,CASSPLDRVNTEAFF
.,TRBV7-2,TRBJ2-5,CASSSPGGPWETQYF
.,TRBV11-3,TRBJ2-3,CASSPGLAGTTDTQYF
.,TRBV3-1/TRBV3-2,TRBJ1-6,CASSSRQGNGSPLHF
.,TRBV5-1,TRBJ1-1,CASSLGGRTEAFF
.,TRBV25-1,TRBJ1-1,CASSDRGSTEAFF
.,TRBV30,TRBJ2-1,CAWTLAGGLYNEQFF
.,TRBV5-1,TRBJ2-7,CASSLFGSGRAGMYEQYF
.,TRBV29-1,TRBJ1-4,CSAGEEGKLFF
.,TRBV6-2/TRBV6-3,TRBJ1-1,CASSNHRVTDTEAFF
few,TRBV7-9,TRBJ2-3,CASSLRGQTDTQYF
.,TRBV10-2,TRBJ2-7,CASSEYVGLRGSEQYF
once,TRBV6-2/TRBV6-3,TRBJ1-2,CASSQTGAFSYGYTF
few,TRBV7-8,TRBJ2-2,CASSRLAGDTGELFF
few,TRBV4-3,TRBJ1-2,CASSQESTGGYTF
.,TRBV30,TRBJ2-1,CAWSVQVEQFF
.,TRBV7-2,TRBJ1-2,CASSQTGFRDYTF
.,TRBV7-9,TRBJ2-5,CASSLVRGMNQETQYF
.,TRBV4-3,TRBJ1-1,CASSQERVTEAFF
.,TRBV5-1,TRBJ2-3,CASSLSGSGTDTQYF
once,TRBV5-1,TRBJ1-6,CASSLVAQNSPLHF
.,TRBV2,TRBJ1-1,CASSEAGEEAFF
.,TRBV7-8,TRBJ1-5,CASSTTGLRNQPQHF
few,TRBV3-1/TRBV3-2,TRBJ1-2,CASSPFAGIMGYGYTF
.,TRBV5-5,TRBJ1-6,CASSFMSGRGDSPLHF
.,TRBV10-3,TRBJ2-1,CAISDRGVAGAGEQFF
.,TRBV12-3/TRBV12-4,TRBJ2-7,CASSLGSTYEQYF
.,TRBV20-1,TRBJ1-2,CSASDNYGYTF
few,TRBV7-9,TRBJ2-1,CASSLAGTAQFF
.,TRBV29-1,TRBJ2-7,CSVVSGGGIPYEQYF
.,TRBV7-2,TRBJ2-1,CASSHRGDGRVYEQFF
.,TRBV5-6,TRBJ2-7,CASSPLEAGPYTYEQYF
.,TRBV7-2,TRBJ1-1,CASSPFVVSTEAFF
.,TRBV2,TRBJ1-5,CASREGTGRGNQPQHF
.,TRBV7-9,TRBJ1-1,CASSSLVGQRNTEAFF
few,TRBV19,TRBJ1-4,CASAPGTNEKLFF
.,TRBV5-8,TRBJ2-1,CASSLVGQHNEQFF